The present T cell receptor beta chain was sequenced within a study of chemoradiotherapy in HPV16-positive cancers. Study as a whole: Candidate HPV-specific clones and shared TCR motifs came from a couple of HPV16-positive patients. Study findings and constraints: For HPV16-positive patients, expanding HPV-responsive T cells associated with longer recurrence-free survival.

Trimming cost V 6 bases and J 5 bases; bases outside gene matches: 9. Germline CDR1 is MNHEY and CDR2 is SMNVEV (reference sequence). There are 14 residues in the CDR3. This clone was observed a few times. The antigen is undetermined. Over chemoradiotherapy, repertoires were sampled more than once. Only in-frame clones appear in the TCRdb table, and some are missing; sequencing was by immunoSEQ multiplex PCR. Of fewer than 25,000 clones detected, around two thirds appear once; the ten largest clones hold roughly 2.6%. The receptor was derived from a human donor with HPV-associated anogenital cancer. Sampling was conducted from a patient who underwent chemoradiotherapy. The J gene is TRBJ2-7, the V gene TRBV27; 8 bases align to TRBD2. The CDR3 DNA follows: TGTGCCAGCAGAAAAGCGGGAGCGGCCCACGAGCAGTACTTC. Residues: CASRKAGAAHEQYF.